Listed here are 27 T cell receptor beta chains from one sample, sequenced in a study of blood T cell repertoires in COVID-19. Assay: immunoSEQ multiplex PCR; the TCRdb copy retains only in-frame clones and omits some. The sample holds roughly 220,000 clones, 82% seen once. Sample: PBMCs or T cells enriched from blood (not recorded which). These receptor sequences come from a man aged 35 to 55 who had recovered from COVID-19.

The chain links TRBV5-1 to TRBJ2-7; weak D call: TRBD2 (5 bases). Germline CDR1 and CDR2: SGHRS and YFSETQ. The CDR3 runs 12 residues. With 4 bases removed from V and 5 bases from J, the gap between germline ends came to 10 bases. CDR3 sequence: CASSRTGDEQYF. The CDR3 region has the DNA TGCGCCAGCAGCAGGACCGGGGACGAGCAGTACTTC.

V and J are TRBV6-5 and TRBJ2-2, with D maybe TRBD1 (5 bases). This CDR3 contains 15 residues. V gave up 8 bases and J gave up 4 bases, with 17 bases separating them. Germline CDR1 MNHEY, CDR2 SVGAGI. This CDR3 is CASSLNRQGTGELFF. The CDR3 bases are TGTGCCAGCTCGCTGAACAGGCAGGGCACCGGGGAGCTGTTTTTT.

Of note for this clone: One end of the junction does not line up with germline, which may come from a read error. The chain is built from TRBV6-2 or TRBV6-3 and TRBJ2-7; 8 bases are shared with TRBD1. The CDR3 contains 11 residues. Germline V gives CDR1 MNHEY, CDR2 SVGEGT. Here the CDR3 reads CASSTGQAQDF. The CDR3 DNA reads TGTGCCAGCAGTACGGGACAGGCGCAAGACTTC.

This clone was observed a few times. CDR3 loop: CAISESTGGGEKLFF. The CDR3 DNA follows: TGTGCCATCAGTGAGTCGACAGGGGGAGGGGAAAAACTGTTTTTT. This rearrangement joins TRBV10-3 to TRBJ1-4; 9 nucleotides align to TRBD1. CDR1 is ENHRY, CDR2 SYGVKD, per germline. V was clipped by 0 bases and J by 8 bases; unmatched bases: 4. This CDR3 contains 15 residues.

The chain carries TRBV7-6 and TRBJ2-1, with 8 nucleotides matching TRBD1. V was clipped by 6 bases and J by 0 bases; unmatched bases: 10. The germline CDR1 and CDR2 sequences are SGHVS and FNYEAQ. This CDR3 spans 17 amino acids. The DNA of the CDR3 is TGTGCCAGCAGGTCTAGAGGGACAGGAAGCTCCTACAATGAGCAGTTCTTC. It translates to CASRSRGTGSSYNEQFF.

The chain carries TRBV7-3 and TRBJ2-2; no clear D gene. Trimming stripped 0 bases from V and 1 base from J, with 9 bases between. In germline, CDR1 is SGHTA, CDR2 FQGTGA. The CDR3 is made up of 16 amino acids. The CDR3, as DNA: TGTGCCAGCAGCTTAACGCCCGCAGGGAACACCGGGGAGCTGTTTTTT. Translated, it gives CASSLTPAGNTGELFF.

CDR3 sequence reads: CSVGELAGGPGELFF. CDR3 DNA sequence: TGCAGCGTTGGGGAGCTAGCGGGGGGGCCCGGGGAGCTGTTTTTT. The rearrangement links TRBV29-1 to TRBJ2-2; TRBD2 aligns across 12 bases. V was pared by 4 bases and J by 6 bases, with 6 bases of the junction left unmatched. The CDR3 covers 15 residues. From germline, CDR1 is SQVTM and CDR2 ANQGSEA.

Note on this clone: This CDR3 is also generated by other DNA sequences in the sample. This CDR3 is CASSFTGNTEAFF. Written as DNA, the CDR3 is TGTGCCAGCAGCTTTACAGGGAACACTGAAGCTTTCTTT. The rearrangement links TRBV7-9 to TRBJ1-1, with D possibly TRBD1 on 5 matching bases. Looked up from germline, CDR1 is SEHNR and CDR2 is FQNEAQ (reference sequence). This CDR3 contains 13 residues. Trimming took off 3 bases at V and 1 base at J, with 6 bases between the two ends. Looking up the rest from reference TRBV7-9 and TRBJ1-1 gives the full variable domain: DTGVSQNPRHKITKRGQNVTFRCDPISEHNRLYWYRQTLGQGPEFLTYFQNEAQLEKSRLLSDRFSAERPKGSFSTLEIQRTEQGDSAMYLCASSFTGNTEAFFGQGTRLTVV.

This clone was picked up one time. The V gene is TRBV24-1, the J gene TRBJ2-3; the match to TRBD2 covers 7 bases. In germline, CDR1 is KGHDR, CDR2 SFDVKD. Unmatched junction bases numbered 4, after V lost 3 bases and J lost 2 bases. This CDR3 has 15 residues. The CDR3 loop reads CATSDPSGSTDTQYF. For the CDR3, the DNA is TGTGCCACCAGTGATCCTAGCGGATCCACAGATACGCAGTATTTT.

The rearrangement uses TRBV7-9 and TRBJ1-1, with a weak D call TRBD1 (5 bases). The V gene's germline CDR1 is SEHNR and CDR2 FQNEAQ (reference sequence). V lost 5 bases and J lost 6, with 13 bases in between. This CDR3 has 13 amino acids. CDR3 in amino acids: CASSPGGVAEAFF. The CDR3 DNA reads TGTGCCAGCAGCCCCGGGGGGGTGGCTGAAGCTTTCTTT.

The rearrangement links TRBV5-6 to TRBJ2-7; 10 bases are shared with TRBD1. Germline CDR1 is SGHDT and CDR2 is YYEEEE. The CDR3 length is 15 residues. With V trimmed by 4 bases and J by 4 bases, 8 bases remained unmatched. The CDR3 DNA follows: TGTGCCAGCAGCACCTCGGGACAGGGGCGGTACGAGCAGTACTTC. Translated, it gives CASSTSGQGRYEQYF.

The rearrangement uses TRBV16 and TRBJ1-1; D remains unclear. CDR3 length: 13 residues. V dropped 2 bases and J dropped 1 base, with 5 bases sitting between them. The germline V gene has CDR1 KGHSY and CDR2 FQNENV. CDR3 coding DNA: TGTGCCAGCAGCCAAGAGAGGAACACTGAAGCTTTCTTT. It yields the protein CASSQERNTEAFF.

The V gene is TRBV14, the J gene TRBJ2-1; D is undetermined. The V end lost 4 bases, the J end lost 6 bases, and 7 bases lay between the germline ends. The CDR3 contains 12 residues. Germline V CDR1 and CDR2: SGHDN, FVKESK. The CDR3 DNA is TGTGCCAGCAGCCTCTTCAGCAATGAGCAGTTCTTC. This translates into CASSLFSNEQFF.

This clone was observed a single time. The chain has TRBV7-2 and TRBJ1-2; TRBD1 matches at 7 bases. CDR3 length: 14 residues. Germline V gene lookup returns CDR1 SGHTA and CDR2 FQGNSA. Trimming cost V 2 bases and J 3 bases; bases outside gene matches: 3. The CDR3 loop is CASSLNRGDYGYTF. The CDR3 region has the DNA TGTGCCAGCAGCTTAAACAGGGGAGACTATGGCTACACCTTC.

A note on this clone: An end of the junction differs from the germline gene, which may be a read error. The chain employs TRBV7-9 and TRBJ1-1; D not resolved. Germline V lookup: CDR1 SEHNR, CDR2 FQNEAQ (reference sequence). The CDR3 extends over 13 amino acids. CDR3 nucleotide sequence: TGTGCCAGCACCTTATCGGAGGTCACTGAAGCTTTCTTT. This encodes CASTLSEVTEAFF.

The chain combines TRBV7-9 with TRBJ2-1; 15 nucleotides align to TRBD2. There are 20 residues in the CDR3. V was clipped by 7 bases and J by 0 bases; unmatched bases: 13. Germline CDR1 reads SEHNR; CDR2 reads FQNEAQ (reference sequence). This chain's CDR3 is CASTKDGRTSGRASYNEQFF. The CDR3 DNA reads TGTGCCAGCACCAAAGACGGTAGGACTAGCGGGAGGGCCTCCTACAATGAGCAGTTCTTC. The full variable domain, completed using reference TRBV7-9 and TRBJ2-1, is DTGVSQNPRHKITKRGQNVTFRCDPISEHNRLYWYRQTLGQGPEFLTYFQNEAQLEKSRLLSDRFSAERPKGSFSTLEIQRTEQGDSAMYLCASTKDGRTSGRASYNEQFFGPGTRLTVL.

The rearrangement joins TRBV5-6 to TRBJ1-6; perhaps TRBD1 as D (6 bases). Per the germline V gene, CDR1 is SGHDT and CDR2 is YYEEEE. This CDR3 region has 13 residues. Trimming took off 0 bases at V and 12 bases at J, with 10 bases between the two ends. CDR3 DNA sequence: TGTGCCAGCAGCTTGGACAGGGAAAGACCCCTCCACTTT. It specifies CASSLDRERPLHF.

The chain combines TRBV25-1 with TRBJ1-6; the D gene is possibly TRBD1 (6 bases). Germline loops: CDR1 MGHDK, CDR2 SYGVNS. The CDR3 extends over 15 amino acids. Trimming pared 4 bases from V and 9 bases from J, leaving 16 bases between. Here the CDR3 DNA reads TGTGCCAGCAGTGCCCTGGGGGCTATTGCTTCACCCCTCCACTTT. This gives the protein CASSALGAIASPLHF.

In DNA form, the CDR3 reads TGCGCCAGCAGCTTCGACAGGGATAACGGGCAAGCTTTCTTT. Its protein is CASSFDRDNGQAFF. This chain uses TRBV5-1 with TRBJ1-1; 7 bases line up with TRBD1. The V segment lost 2 bases and the J segment 9 bases; nucleotides outside the gene matches: 10. CDR1 and CDR2 (germline): SGHRS, YFSETQ. The CDR3 extends over 14 amino acids.

The chain combines TRBV6-5 with TRBJ1-1; 7 bases map to TRBD1. Per the germline V gene, CDR1 is MNHEY and CDR2 is SVGAGI. With 5 bases clipped from V and 1 base from J, the junction kept 1 base outside the gene matches. This CDR3 is built from 13 residues. Here the CDR3 reads CASSRDRNTEAFF. CDR3 DNA sequence: TGTGCCAGCAGTAGGGACAGGAACACTGAAGCTTTCTTT.

The rearrangement links TRBV6-5 to TRBJ1-1, with D possibly matching TRBD1 (5 bases). The CDR3 contains 14 residues. Germline-derived CDR1 and CDR2 are MNHEY and SVGAGI. V shed 6 bases and J shed 0 bases, with 11 bases lying between them. The chain's CDR3 is CASSPTELNTEAFF. The CDR3 DNA is TGTGCCAGCAGCCCGACAGAGTTGAACACTGAAGCTTTCTTT.

V is TRBV6-1 and J is TRBJ1-2; 9 nucleotides match TRBD1. The CDR3 is 15 residues long. The germline V gene has CDR1 MNHNS and CDR2 SASEGT. Unmatched junction bases numbered 1, after V lost 0 bases and J lost 2 bases. The CDR3 here is CASSEAGTGNYGYTF. CDR3 nucleotide sequence: TGTGCCAGCAGTGAAGCGGGGACAGGGAACTATGGCTACACCTTC.

CDR3 region: CASSQIGGNYGYTF. The CDR3 nucleotides are TGTGCCAGCAGCCAGATCGGGGGGAACTATGGCTACACCTTC. The genes are TRBV7-9 and TRBJ1-2; a possible D gene is TRBD1 (5 bases). The germline V and J ends were trimmed by 5 bases and 2 bases, with 12 bases remaining between them. The length of the CDR3 is 14 residues. Germline CDR1 is SEHNR and CDR2 is FQNEAQ (reference sequence). Using reference TRBV7-9 and TRBJ1-2 for the parts outside the CDR3, the full variable domain is DTGVSQNPRHKITKRGQNVTFRCDPISEHNRLYWYRQTLGQGPEFLTYFQNEAQLEKSRLLSDRFSAERPKGSFSTLEIQRTEQGDSAMYLCASSQIGGNYGYTFGSGTRLTVV.

The chain employs TRBV11-2 and TRBJ2-2, with D possibly TRBD1 on 5 matching bases. Trimming took off 4 bases at V and 6 bases at J, with 9 bases between the two ends. CDR1 is SGHAT and CDR2 is FQNNGV in the germline V gene. The CDR3 is 13 amino acids. CDR3: CASSSIRAGELFF. The CDR3 nucleotides are TGTGCCAGCAGCTCTATCAGGGCCGGGGAGCTGTTTTTT.

CDR3 bases: TGTGCCAGCAGCCCGGGGGGCAGTATCTATGGCTACACCTTC. As protein: CASSPGGSIYGYTF. The chain joins TRBV11-2 to TRBJ1-2, with D possibly TRBD1 on 6 matching bases. Trimming took off 5 bases at V and 4 bases at J, with 14 bases between the two ends. The V gene's germline CDR1 is SGHAT and CDR2 FQNNGV. There are 14 residues in the CDR3.

With respect to this clone: One junction end disagrees with the germline gene, perhaps due to a read error. The V and J genes are TRBV12-3 or TRBV12-4 and TRBJ1-1, with a tentative D call TRBD1 (6 bases). This CDR3 has 11 residues. CDR3 bases: TGTGCCAGCAGTTTCGGGGGGGCACCAACCTTT. It specifies CASSFGGAPTF.

CDR3 in DNA: TGTGCCAGCAGTTACAAGGGACAGGGGAACAATCAGCCCCAGCATTTT. Translating gives CASSYKGQGNNQPQHF. This chain connects TRBV27 to TRBJ1-5; 10 nucleotides agree with TRBD1. The CDR3 runs 16 residues. CDR1 MNHEY and CDR2 SMNVEV come from the germline V gene (reference sequence). Trimming removed 4 bases from V and 3 bases from J; junction bases left unmatched: 6.